This TCR beta chain stems from a study of CD8 T cells in Susac syndrome. The CDR3 covers 14 residues. Per the germline V gene, CDR1 is ENHRY and CDR2 is SYGVKD. V shed 8 bases and J shed 4 bases, with 17 bases lying between them. With random hexamers, roughly 0.45 to 1 ug RNA was reverse transcribed. The TCR beta CDR3 was amplified by immunoSEQ multiplex PCR across 54 Vbeta, 13 Jbeta. One entry per CDR3 protein, called by TCRdb with MiXCR from the immunoSEQ multiplex PCR reads. The profile shows about 70,000 distinct CDR3 sequences, just under 95% of them singletons. The gene calls are TRBV10-3 and TRBJ2-5; unclear D gene. The receptor was isolated from a human donor in good health. Sequenced input: CD8+ T cells from PBMCs. The CDR3 region has the DNA TGTGCCATCGCCGACGGCTGGGCAATAGAGACCCAGTACTTC. Its translation: CAIADGWAIETQYF.